This T cell receptor beta chain emerged from a study of T-cell memory formation after mild COVID-19 (dated by TCRdb to 2020 to 2023). Turning to the overall study: TCR sequence clusters from the two donors were largely donor specific. In a couple of donors, T-cell clones that expanded and contracted after mild COVID-19 were tracked by sequencing TCRalpha and TCRbeta repertoires over time. The cohort was made up of two young adult volunteers, one female and one male, who were previously healthy.

In the case of this clonotype: This receptor's antigen is unknown. No base qualities exist here, and no much larger clone lies one base off it.

Data came from an Illumina NovaSeq 6000. cDNA libraries for TCRalpha and TCRbeta were prepared by 5'RACE using constant-segment primers, with sample barcodes and unique molecular identifiers added. RNA was extracted from every sample with Trizol reagent. The libraries were amplified in two PCR steps, and the second step added a second sample barcode and Illumina TruSeq adapters. Sequencing of the libraries was done on an Illumina NovaSeq, producing 2 x 150 bp paired-end reads. As for the original processing: Reads were demultiplexed and collapsed into UMI-guided consensus sequences with migec v1.2.7. Using mixcr v2.1.11, UMI consensuses were aligned to TRA and TRB V and J templates and then assembled into clonotypes. A clonotype was counted as expanded or contracted only if both edgeR and NoisET called the change significant, with noise models trained on biological replicates. For edgeR calls, the thresholds were a false discovery rate-adjusted p below 0.01 and a log2 fold-change of 1. As an exploratory analysis of dynamics, max-normalized trajectories of the 1000 most abundant clonotypes were examined by PCA with hierarchical clustering. Separately sequenced CD4+ and CD8+ repertoires were used to assign a CD4 or CD8 phenotype to each responding clone. Using fastp at Q25 and MiXCR, TCRdb reprocessed the public reads and kept productive beta chains. Each CDR3 protein gets just one entry, which takes the most common genes and DNA from the rows behind it. The V and J calls were not made by the authors but by TCRdb's processing. This sample lists about 100,000 distinct CDR3 sequences; around 10% were detected once. The ten largest make up approximately 40% of the sample.

What the research found in general, with its limitations: Some responding clones were detected in pre-infection memory, which suggested that pre-existing cross-reactive memory T cells had joined the SARS-CoV-2 response. The second-wave clones that peaked on day 37 were not confirmed to be SARS-CoV-2 specific. Clones contracting from day 15 to 85 had balanced CD4/CD8 phenotypes, while a second wave expanding from day 15 to 37 was biased towards CD4+. Only a couple of mild cases were covered in the study, and larger cohorts including severe cases with pre-infection samples were considered necessary. Contracting CD4+ clones turned up mainly in the CM and EM memory subsets, whereas EMRA was where CD8+ clones were enriched.

Ficoll-Paque density gradient centrifugation was used to isolate PBMCs. CDR1 is given as SGHKS and CDR2 as YYEKEE, both from the germline V gene (reference sequence). Its CDR3 holds 15 amino acids, cysteine through valine. Only the CDR3 DNA is retained, 45 bases long and in frame from the first base. Compared with germline, V lacks 2 bases and J lacks 3 bases; bases without a gene match: 8. The TCR comes from a man between 18 and 35 years old who had mild COVID-19 (a few samples of this study predate the infection). The sample titles of this study are shuffled in the database, so cell type and time point are left out; the donor was told from shared clones. Recombination joined TRBV5-5 with TRBJ2-7, with 7 bases matching TRBD1. Input material: PBMCs or a T cell subset sorted from them (not recorded which). The DNA sequence is TGTGCCAGCAGCTTTGACAGGGACCCTTACTACGAGCAGTACGTC. Translated, this gives CASSFDRDPYYEQYV.